One T cell receptor beta chain is described in this entry. Trimming took 6 bases from V and 13 from J, leaving 16 bases between them. The CDR3 sequence is 12 residues long. This entry belongs to a study of blood T cell repertoires in COVID-19. Study details: From the United States, Italy and Spain came samples of acute and convalescent COVID-19.

Original handling: How many nucleated cells were present was estimated from reference gene primer amplification. Clones were read by immunoSEQ multiplex PCR, and TCRdb kept only the in-frame ones, dropping some. V, J and clone size are taken as reported in that table, and D and trimming were inferred from the DNA itself. Of roughly 250,000 clones in the sample, 85% to 95% were seen once. Categorization into cohorts depended on clinical history that participants reported. Cohort 3 recovered donors had two negative PCRs, clearance, or symptom resolution. This TCR came from a young woman who had recovered from COVID-19. The chain is built from TRBV12-3 or TRBV12-4 and TRBJ2-1; maybe TRBD2 (5 bases). The specimen sequenced was PBMCs or T cells enriched from blood (not recorded which). The CDR3 sequence: CASRSGIFRQFF. The CDR3 region has the DNA TGTGCCAGCAGATCGGGGATCTTCAGACAGTTCTTC.